One sample yielded the 26 T cell receptor beta chains listed below, sequenced in a study of response to subunit inactivated influenza vaccine. MiXCR, run by TCRdb on the RT-PCR reads, gives a single entry per CDR3 protein. This sample carries approximately 520,000 distinct CDR3 sequences, approximately 16% of them seen once, and the ten largest clones take less than 4%. The input for sequencing was CD4+ T cells sorted from PBMCs, taken around 25 months after vaccination. Receptors originate from a man aged 50 to 69 who received an inactivated influenza vaccine.

This clonotype was picked up a small number of times. This chain links TRBV7-2 with TRBJ1-2; D not resolved. The CDR3 has 12 residues. Per the germline V gene, CDR1 is SGHTA and CDR2 is FQGNSA. V dropped 5 bases and J dropped 3 bases, with 7 bases sitting between them. The CDR3 region has the DNA TGTGCCAGCAGCCAGCATGACTATGGCTACACCTTC. Translated, it gives CASSQHDYGYTF.

Many counts were recorded for this clonotype. CDR3 residues: CATSRDLPIRGRAETQYF. The CDR3 region has the DNA TGTGCCACCAGCAGAGATCTTCCGATTAGGGGACGAGCGGAGACCCAGTACTTC. The chain couples TRBV15 to TRBJ2-5; D may be TRBD1 or TRBD2 (5 bases each). Trimming removed 0 bases at V and 5 bases at J, with 22 bases between. This CDR3 is 18 amino acids long. The germline V gene has CDR1 LNHNV and CDR2 YYDKDF (reference sequence).

This clonotype was seen only a few times. J is TRBJ2-7 and V is TRBV6-5; 11 nucleotides line up with TRBD1. Germline lookup yields CDR1 MNHEY and CDR2 SVGAGI. V lost 0 bases, J lost 5 bases, and 3 bases stayed unmatched. The CDR3 is 15 amino acids. CDR3 coding DNA: TGTGCCAGCAGTTACTCGGGACAGGGGGTCCACGAGCAGTACTTC. It codes for CASSYSGQGVHEQYF.

The chain links TRBV5-4 to TRBJ2-5; 7 positions agree with TRBD1. Germline assignment: CDR1 SGHNT and CDR2 YYREEE (reference sequence). V trimming: 4 bases; J trimming: 4 bases; junction bases outside the gene matches: 4. The CDR3 sequence is 13 residues long. The CDR3: CASSARQGETQYF. Written as DNA, the CDR3 is TGTGCCAGCAGCGCCAGACAGGGAGAGACCCAGTACTTC.

This clonotype was seen only a few times. The chain uses TRBV29-1 and TRBJ1-1; 7 nucleotides line up with TRBD1. The junction had 6 bases not matched to a gene; V was cut back by 5 bases and J by 0 bases. The CDR3 has 14 amino acids. Germline CDR1 SQVTM, CDR2 ANQGSEA. The CDR3 DNA reads TGCAGCGTTCCAGCGACAGGGATGAACACTGAAGCTTTCTTT. This gives the protein CSVPATGMNTEAFF. Together with reference TRBV29-1 and TRBJ1-1, the CDR3 gives the full variable domain: SAVISQKPSRDICQRGTSLTIQCQVDSQVTMMFWYRQQPGQSLTLIATANQGSEATYESGFVIDKFPISRPNLTFSTLTVSNMSPEDSSIYLCSVPATGMNTEAFFGQGTRLTVV.

CDR3 coding DNA: TGTGCCAGCAGCAAAGTGGCTAGAACCAATGAGCAGTTCTTC. Encoded protein: CASSKVARTNEQFF. The J gene is TRBJ2-1, the V gene TRBV21-1; TRBD2 is the table's D call, not checked against the DNA. TRBV21-1 constitutes a pseudogene. There are 14 residues in the CDR3.

This clonotype has just a few counts. This chain joins TRBV2 and TRBJ1-1; a weak D match, TRBD1 (5 bases). Per germline, CDR1 SNHLY and CDR2 FYNNEI. V dropped 4 bases and J dropped 5 bases, with 14 bases sitting between them. This CDR3 has 14 amino acids. The DNA of the CDR3 is TGTGCCAGCAGTGTAGTGGGGGGACGGACTGAAGCTTTCTTT. Encoded protein: CASSVVGGRTEAFF.

This sequence joins TRBV24-1 and TRBJ2-1, with 9 positions matching TRBD1. The CDR3 contains 14 residues. J was trimmed by 10 bases and V by 7 bases; bases with no gene match: 10. Germline CDR1 KGHDR, CDR2 SFDVKD. The CDR3 DNA is TGTGCCACCAGCAGGGACAGGGTCGAGTTAGAGCAGTTCTTC. It codes for CATSRDRVELEQFF.

The rearrangement links TRBV6-1 to TRBJ2-1; possibly TRBD1 or TRBD2 for D (5 bases each). CDR3 size: 14 residues. The germline V gene has CDR1 MNHNS and CDR2 SASEGT. Trimming shortened V by 6 bases and J by 8 bases, and 17 bases separated the two germline ends. CDR3 amino acids: CASSLGTVGHEQFF. In DNA form, the CDR3 reads TGTGCCAGCAGCCTAGGGACGGTGGGACATGAGCAGTTCTTC.

The chain carries TRBV20-1 and TRBJ2-3; D possibly corresponds to TRBD2 (6 bases). Germline CDR1 and CDR2: DFQATT and SNEGSKA (reference sequence). This CDR3 has 16 amino acids. The V end lost 0 bases, the J end lost 6 bases, and 19 bases lay between the germline ends. CDR3: CSAREAGKRSHDTQYF. CDR3 in DNA: TGCAGTGCTAGAGAGGCGGGGAAACGGTCACATGATACGCAGTATTTT.

This clonotype was seen a handful of times. The chain carries TRBV14 and TRBJ2-7; no clear D gene. The germline CDR1 and CDR2 sequences are SGHDN and FVKESK. Trimming pared 3 bases from V and 5 bases from J, leaving 8 bases between. CDR3 length: 12 amino acids. The CDR3 DNA follows: TGTGCCAGCAGCCATGTACCCCACGAGCAGTACTTC. Amino acid sequence: CASSHVPHEQYF.

This clonotype was picked up a small number of times. The rearrangement links TRBV28 to TRBJ1-1, with a tentative D call TRBD1 (6 bases). Germline V gives CDR1 MDHEN, CDR2 SYDVKM. This CDR3 has 15 amino acids. V lost 8 bases to trimming and J lost 2 bases, with 18 bases between them. Here the CDR3 DNA reads TGTGCCAGCGTTTCTTTGGGACACGATAACACTGAAGCTTTCTTT. Translation: CASVSLGHDNTEAFF. The whole variable domain, filled in from reference TRBV28 and TRBJ1-1, reads DVKVTQSSRYLVKRTGEKVFLECVQDMDHENMFWYRQDPGLGLRLIYFSYDVKMKEKGDIPEGYSVSREKKERFSLILESASTNQTSMYLCASVSLGHDNTEAFFGQGTRLTVV.

The gene calls are TRBV2 and TRBJ2-7; TRBD1 matches at 9 bases. The CDR3 is 19 residues long. Germline V gene lookup returns CDR1 SNHLY and CDR2 FYNNEI. Trimming cost V 4 bases and J 0 bases; bases outside gene matches: 16. CDR3 nucleotide sequence: TGTGCCAGCAGTGCGCCGGGACAGGGTACTGGAAAGGTCTCCTACGAGCAGTACTTC. Protein product: CASSAPGQGTGKVSYEQYF.

The J gene is TRBJ2-1, the V gene TRBV12-3 or TRBV12-4; D is possibly TRBD2 (6 bases). The CDR3 totals 15 residues. Trimming shortened V by 6 bases and J by 4 bases, and 16 bases separated the two germline ends. CDR3 residues: CASRFGTAKYNEQFF. The CDR3 region has the DNA TGTGCCAGCAGATTCGGGACTGCGAAGTACAATGAGCAGTTCTTC.

This chain uses TRBV15 with TRBJ2-5; no reliable D call. Trimming stripped 2 bases from V and 5 bases from J, with 6 bases between. Germline values: CDR1 LNHNV, CDR2 YYDKDF (reference sequence). The CDR3 contains 12 residues. CDR3 region: CATSRWSETQYF. As DNA, the CDR3 is TGTGCCACCAGCAGATGGTCCGAGACCCAGTACTTC.

The V and J genes are TRBV11-2 and TRBJ2-4; unclear D gene. CDR1 and CDR2 from the germline V gene are SGHAT and FQNNGV. This CDR3 has 13 residues. V lost 6 bases and J 5 bases, leaving 11 bases between the germline ends. The CDR3 spells CASSRGPENIQYF. The CDR3 DNA follows: TGTGCCAGCAGTCGCGGACCCGAAAACATTCAGTACTTC.

This sequence joins TRBV7-9 and TRBJ2-1; 7 nucleotides align to TRBD1. CDR3 length equals 14 residues. Germline loops: CDR1 SEHNR, CDR2 FQNEAQ (reference sequence). V gave up 5 bases and J gave up 12 bases; unmatched junction bases: 13. The CDR3 DNA reads as TGTGCCAGCAGCAAAAGGGGGCCCCAGGGTGTGCAGTTCTTC. This gives the protein CASSKRGPQGVQFF. The full variable domain, its missing parts supplied by reference TRBV7-9 and TRBJ2-1, is DTGVSQNPRHKITKRGQNVTFRCDPISEHNRLYWYRQTLGQGPEFLTYFQNEAQLEKSRLLSDRFSAERPKGSFSTLEIQRTEQGDSAMYLCASSKRGPQGVQFFGPGTRLTVL.

This chain uses TRBV12-3 or TRBV12-4 with TRBJ2-5, with D possibly being TRBD2 (5 bases). There are 14 residues in the CDR3. With 1 base removed from V and 7 bases from J, the gap between germline ends came to 13 bases. As DNA, the CDR3 is TGTGCCAGCAGTTTAGTCCCGGAGGCGGGGACCCAGTACTTC. Protein: CASSLVPEAGTQYF.

The rearrangement uses TRBV4-2 and TRBJ2-1; 12 bases are a match to TRBD2. The CDR3 extends over 15 amino acids. Trimming at V came to 4 bases and at J to 8 bases, leaving 6 bases not matched to a gene. The germline V gene encodes CDR1 LGHNA and CDR2 YNFKEQ. This CDR3 is CASSLLAGGSDEQFF. The CDR3 DNA is TGTGCCAGCAGCCTACTAGCGGGGGGATCTGATGAGCAGTTCTTC.

V is TRBV4-2 and J is TRBJ1-1; 12 nucleotides match TRBD1. The CDR3 contains 16 residues. Germline CDR1 is LGHNA and CDR2 is YNFKEQ. J lost 2 bases, V lost 1 base, and 2 bases had no gene match. CDR3 DNA sequence: TGTGCCAGCAGCCAAGCGGGGACAGGGGGCAACACTGAAGCTTTCTTT. As protein: CASSQAGTGGNTEAFF.

This chain links TRBV7-2 with TRBJ2-3; 9 nucleotides line up with TRBD2. Germline-derived CDR1 and CDR2 are SGHTA and FQGNSA. The CDR3 loop spans 16 amino acids. Trimming cost V 2 bases and J 3 bases; bases outside gene matches: 6. For the CDR3, the DNA is TGTGCCAGCAGCTTACCAGCGGGAGGTGGAACAGATACGCAGTATTTT. It encodes CASSLPAGGGTDTQYF.

This chain joins TRBV20-1 and TRBJ2-1; 11 positions match TRBD2. V gave up 1 base and J gave up 10 bases; unmatched junction bases: 3. The CDR3 extends over 13 amino acids. Germline V gives CDR1 DFQATT, CDR2 SNEGSKA (reference sequence). CDR3 amino acids: CSARVAGGPEQFF. CDR3 nucleotide sequence: TGCAGTGCTAGAGTAGCGGGGGGGCCCGAGCAGTTCTTC.

This clonotype was observed a few times. The CDR3 coding sequence is TGCAGTGCTAGAGATATTGGAGGGACATATAATGAAAAACTGTTTTTT. It translates to CSARDIGGTYNEKLFF. The gene calls are TRBV20-1 and TRBJ1-4; TRBD1 might be the D (6 bases). The CDR3 totals 16 residues. Deletions cut 0 bases from V and 4 bases from J, with 15 bases between. In germline, CDR1 is DFQATT, CDR2 SNEGSKA (reference sequence).

The CDR3 sequence is CASSLGHLYTGELFF. Written as DNA, the CDR3 is TGTGCCAGCAGCCTTGGACACCTGTACACCGGGGAGCTGTTTTTT. J is TRBJ2-2 and V is TRBV7-2; tentative D call: TRBD1 (5 bases). The CDR3 has 15 residues. Germline CDR1 reads SGHTA; CDR2 reads FQGNSA. Between the trimmed V and J ends, which lost 5 bases and 3 bases, there was a span of 13 bases. Full variable domain (outside the CDR3, taken from reference TRBV7-2 and TRBJ2-2): GAGVSQSPSNKVTEKGKDVELRCDPISGHTALYWYRQSLGQGLEFLIYFQGNSAPDKSGLPSDRFSAERTGGSVSTLTIQRTQQEDSAVYLCASSLGHLYTGELFFGEGSRLTVL.

This clonotype was counted ten times or more. The rearrangement uses TRBV10-3 and TRBJ2-5, with a possible D match to TRBD1 (5 bases). V was pared by 2 bases and J by 6 bases, with 13 bases between. Per the germline V gene, CDR1 is ENHRY and CDR2 is SYGVKD. The CDR3 contains 14 residues. CDR3 amino acids: CAISETAGKQTQYF. CDR3 coding DNA: TGTGCCATCAGTGAGACGGCAGGGAAGCAGACCCAGTACTTC.

This clonotype was detected a few times. This chain links TRBV5-1 with TRBJ2-7; 11 bases fit TRBD1. This CDR3 is 13 amino acids long. Trimming took 7 bases from V and 3 from J; bases not matched to a gene: 3. CDR1 and CDR2 from the germline V gene are SGHRS and YFSETQ. The DNA for the CDR3 is TGCGCCAGCGGGACAGGGGGAAGCTACGAGCAGTACTTC. This sequence encodes CASGTGGSYEQYF. Using reference TRBV5-1 and TRBJ2-7 for the parts outside the CDR3, the full variable domain is KAGVTQTPRYLIKTRGQQVTLSCSPISGHRSVSWYQQTPGQGLQFLFEYFSETQRNKGNFPGRFSGRQFSNSRSEMNVSTLELGDSALYLCASGTGGSYEQYFGPGTRLTVT.